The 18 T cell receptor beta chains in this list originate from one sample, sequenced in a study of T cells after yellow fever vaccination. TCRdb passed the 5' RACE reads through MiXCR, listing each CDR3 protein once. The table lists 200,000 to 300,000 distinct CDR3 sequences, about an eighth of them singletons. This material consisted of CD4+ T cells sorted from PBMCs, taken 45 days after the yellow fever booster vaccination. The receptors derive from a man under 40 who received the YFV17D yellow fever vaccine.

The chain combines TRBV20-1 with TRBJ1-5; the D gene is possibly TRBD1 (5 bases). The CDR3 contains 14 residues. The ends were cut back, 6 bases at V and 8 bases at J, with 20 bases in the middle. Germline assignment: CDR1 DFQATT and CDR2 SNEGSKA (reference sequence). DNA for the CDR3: TGCAGTGCCCCAAAATCGGGGCAAGAGGAGCCCCAGCATTTT. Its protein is CSAPKSGQEEPQHF.

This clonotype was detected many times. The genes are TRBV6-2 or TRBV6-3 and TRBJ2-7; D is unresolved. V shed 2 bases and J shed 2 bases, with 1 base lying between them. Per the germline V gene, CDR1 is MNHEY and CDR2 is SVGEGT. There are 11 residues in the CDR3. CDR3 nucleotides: TGTGCCAGCAGTTACACCTACGAGCAGTACTTC. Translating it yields CASSYTYEQYF.

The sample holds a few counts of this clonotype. CDR3 bases: TGTGCCAGCAGCGTACAGGGGGCTAAGGACACTGAAGCTTTCTTT. Protein product: CASSVQGAKDTEAFF. J is TRBJ1-1 and V is TRBV7-2, with TRBD1 matching 9 bases. The germline V gene encodes CDR1 SGHTA and CDR2 FQGNSA. This CDR3 is built from 15 residues. J gave up 3 bases and V 5 bases, and 7 bases lay outside the gene matches.

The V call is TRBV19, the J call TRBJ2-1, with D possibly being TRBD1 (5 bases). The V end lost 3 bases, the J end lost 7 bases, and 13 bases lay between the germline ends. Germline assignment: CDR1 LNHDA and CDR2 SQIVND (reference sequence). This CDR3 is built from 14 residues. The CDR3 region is CASSIRQGGNEQFF. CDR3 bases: TGTGCCAGTAGTATCAGGCAGGGTGGAAATGAGCAGTTCTTC. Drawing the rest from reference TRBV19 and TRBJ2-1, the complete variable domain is DGGITQSPKYLFRKEGQNVTLSCEQNLNHDAMYWYRQDPGQGLRLIYYSQIVNDFQKGDIAEGYSVSREKKESFPLTVTSAQKNPTAFYLCASSIRQGGNEQFFGPGTRLTVL.

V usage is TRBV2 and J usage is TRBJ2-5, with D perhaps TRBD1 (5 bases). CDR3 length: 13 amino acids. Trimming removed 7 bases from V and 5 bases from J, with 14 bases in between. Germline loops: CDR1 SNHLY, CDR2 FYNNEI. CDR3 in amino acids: CASIRVESETQYF. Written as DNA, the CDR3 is TGTGCCAGCATCAGGGTTGAGTCGGAGACCCAGTACTTC.

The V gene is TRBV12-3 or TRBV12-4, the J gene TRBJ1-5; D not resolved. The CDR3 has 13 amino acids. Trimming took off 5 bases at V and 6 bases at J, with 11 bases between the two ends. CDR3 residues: CASSPTTPQPQHF. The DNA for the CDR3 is TGTGCCAGCAGTCCAACAACACCTCAGCCCCAGCATTTT.

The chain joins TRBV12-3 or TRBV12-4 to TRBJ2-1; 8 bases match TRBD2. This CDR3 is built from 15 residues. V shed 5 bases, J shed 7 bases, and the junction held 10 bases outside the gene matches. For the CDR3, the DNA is TGTGCCAGCAGTCCGACGGGACTAGAGAGGAATGAGCAGTTCTTC. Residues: CASSPTGLERNEQFF.

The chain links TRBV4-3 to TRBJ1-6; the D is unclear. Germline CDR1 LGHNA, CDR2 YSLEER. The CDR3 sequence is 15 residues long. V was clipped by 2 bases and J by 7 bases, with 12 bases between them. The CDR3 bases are TGCGCCAGCAGCCAAAGCCCGATGGTAAATTCACCCCTCCACTTT. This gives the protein CASSQSPMVNSPLHF.

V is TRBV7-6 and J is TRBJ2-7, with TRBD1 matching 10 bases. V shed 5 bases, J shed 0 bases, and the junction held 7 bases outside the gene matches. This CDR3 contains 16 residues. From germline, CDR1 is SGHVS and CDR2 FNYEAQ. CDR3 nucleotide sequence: TGTGCCAGCAGCGGGAGCGGGACAGGGGCCTCCTACGAGCAGTACTTC. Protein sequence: CASSGSGTGASYEQYF.

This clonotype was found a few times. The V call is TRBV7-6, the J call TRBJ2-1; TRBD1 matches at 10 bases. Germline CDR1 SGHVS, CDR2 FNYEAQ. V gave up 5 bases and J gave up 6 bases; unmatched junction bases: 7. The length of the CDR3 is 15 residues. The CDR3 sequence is CASSPRQGARNEQFF. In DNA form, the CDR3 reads TGTGCCAGCAGCCCCAGACAGGGGGCGCGCAATGAGCAGTTCTTC. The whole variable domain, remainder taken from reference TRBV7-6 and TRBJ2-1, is GAGVSQSPRYKVTKRGQDVALRCDPISGHVSLYWYRQALGQGPEFLTYFNYEAQQDKSGLPNDRFSAERPEGSISTLTIQRTEQRDSAMYRCASSPRQGARNEQFFGPGTRLTVL.

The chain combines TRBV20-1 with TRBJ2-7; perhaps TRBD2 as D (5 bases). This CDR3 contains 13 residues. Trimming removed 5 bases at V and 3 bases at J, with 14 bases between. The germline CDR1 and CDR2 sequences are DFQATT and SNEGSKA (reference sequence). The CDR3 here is CSADRGVGYEQYF. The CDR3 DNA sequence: TGCAGTGCTGACCGGGGAGTGGGCTACGAGCAGTACTTC.

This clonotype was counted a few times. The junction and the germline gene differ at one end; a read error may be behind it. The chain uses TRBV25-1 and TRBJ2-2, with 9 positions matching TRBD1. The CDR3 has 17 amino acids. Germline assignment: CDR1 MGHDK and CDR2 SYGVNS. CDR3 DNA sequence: TGTGCCAGCAGTGAACCCCCGGGGACAGGGAACCCCGGGGAGCTGTTTTTT. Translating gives CASSEPPGTGNPGELFF.

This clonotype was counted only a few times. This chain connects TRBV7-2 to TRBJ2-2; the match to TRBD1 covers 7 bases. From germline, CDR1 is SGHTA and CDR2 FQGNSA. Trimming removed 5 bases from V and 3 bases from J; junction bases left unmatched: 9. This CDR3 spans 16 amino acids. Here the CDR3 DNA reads TGTGCCAGCAGCCCACTAGAAGGGACAGACACCGGGGAGCTGTTTTTT. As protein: CASSPLEGTDTGELFF. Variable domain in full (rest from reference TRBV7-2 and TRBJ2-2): GAGVSQSPSNKVTEKGKDVELRCDPISGHTALYWYRQSLGQGLEFLIYFQGNSAPDKSGLPSDRFSAERTGGSVSTLTIQRTQQEDSAVYLCASSPLEGTDTGELFFGEGSRLTVL.

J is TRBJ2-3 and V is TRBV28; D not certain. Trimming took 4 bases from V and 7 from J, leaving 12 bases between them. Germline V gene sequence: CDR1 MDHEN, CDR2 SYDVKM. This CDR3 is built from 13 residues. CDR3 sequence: CASSSPPRNTQYF. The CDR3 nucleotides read TGTGCCAGCAGTTCCCCGCCCCGAAATACGCAGTATTTT.

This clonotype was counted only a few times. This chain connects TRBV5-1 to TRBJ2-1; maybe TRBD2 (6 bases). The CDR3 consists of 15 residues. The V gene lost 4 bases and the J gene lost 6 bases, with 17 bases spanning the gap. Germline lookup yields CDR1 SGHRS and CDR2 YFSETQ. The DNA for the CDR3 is TGCGCCAGCAGCCTGGGGGAGGCGGTCATCAATGAGCAGTTCTTC. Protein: CASSLGEAVINEQFF.

Here the CDR3 reads CASSPAHLSYNEQFF. The CDR3 coding sequence is TGTGCCAGCTCACCAGCCCACCTCTCCTACAATGAGCAGTTCTTC. The V call is TRBV18, the J call TRBJ2-1; D remains ambiguous. The CDR3 spans 15 residues. Germline V lookup: CDR1 KGHSH, CDR2 LQKENI. Trimming cost V 2 bases and J 0 bases, with 8 bases left between them.

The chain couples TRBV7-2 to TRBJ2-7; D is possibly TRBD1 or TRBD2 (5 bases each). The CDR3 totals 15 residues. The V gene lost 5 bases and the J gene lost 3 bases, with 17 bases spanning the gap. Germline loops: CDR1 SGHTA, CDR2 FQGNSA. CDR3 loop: CASSPRGRASYEQYF. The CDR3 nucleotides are TGTGCCAGCAGCCCCCGGGGCAGGGCCAGCTACGAGCAGTACTTC.

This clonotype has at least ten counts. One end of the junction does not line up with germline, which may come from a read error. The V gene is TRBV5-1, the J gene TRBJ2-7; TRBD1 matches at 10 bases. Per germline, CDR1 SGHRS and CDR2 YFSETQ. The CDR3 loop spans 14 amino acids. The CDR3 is CASRPGTGAYEQYF. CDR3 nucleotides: TGTGCCAGCAGGCCCGGGACAGGGGCCTACGAGCAGTACTTC.